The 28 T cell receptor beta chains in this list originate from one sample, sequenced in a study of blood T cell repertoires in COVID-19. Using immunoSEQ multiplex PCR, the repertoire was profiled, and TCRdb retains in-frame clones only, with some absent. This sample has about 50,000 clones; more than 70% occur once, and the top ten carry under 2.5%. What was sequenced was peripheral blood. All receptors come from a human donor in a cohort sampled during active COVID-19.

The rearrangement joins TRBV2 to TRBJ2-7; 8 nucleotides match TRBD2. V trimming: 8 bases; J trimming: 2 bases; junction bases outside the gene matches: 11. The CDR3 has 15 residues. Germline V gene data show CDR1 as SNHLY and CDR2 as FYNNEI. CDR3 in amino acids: CASGDFSGETYEQYF. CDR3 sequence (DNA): TGTGCCAGCGGCGACTTTAGCGGGGAGACCTACGAGCAGTACTTC.

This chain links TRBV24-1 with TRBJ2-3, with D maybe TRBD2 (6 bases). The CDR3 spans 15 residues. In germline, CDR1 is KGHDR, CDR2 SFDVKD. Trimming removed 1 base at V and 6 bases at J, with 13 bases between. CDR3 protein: CATSDFGGRVDTQYF. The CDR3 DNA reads TGTGCCACCAGTGATTTCGGAGGGAGAGTGGATACGCAGTATTTT.

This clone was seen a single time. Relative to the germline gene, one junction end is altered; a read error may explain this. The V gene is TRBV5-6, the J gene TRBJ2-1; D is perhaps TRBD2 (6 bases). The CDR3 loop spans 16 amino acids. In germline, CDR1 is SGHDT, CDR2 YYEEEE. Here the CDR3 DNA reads TGTGCCAGCAGACACGGGACTCTAGTCCGAGACAATAAGCAGTTCTTC. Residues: CASRHGTLVRDNKQFF.

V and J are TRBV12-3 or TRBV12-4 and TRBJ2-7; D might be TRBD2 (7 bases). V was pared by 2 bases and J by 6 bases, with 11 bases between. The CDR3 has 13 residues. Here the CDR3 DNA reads TGTGCCAGCAGTTTATGGGGGGGCAGCGAGCAGTACTTC. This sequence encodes CASSLWGGSEQYF.

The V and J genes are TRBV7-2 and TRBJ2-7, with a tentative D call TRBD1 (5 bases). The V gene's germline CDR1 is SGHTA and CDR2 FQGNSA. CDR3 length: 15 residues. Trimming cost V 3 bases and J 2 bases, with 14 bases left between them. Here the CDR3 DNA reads TGTGCCAGCAGCTTTAAAGGGGAAGGGGCCTACGAGCAGTACTTC. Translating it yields CASSFKGEGAYEQYF.

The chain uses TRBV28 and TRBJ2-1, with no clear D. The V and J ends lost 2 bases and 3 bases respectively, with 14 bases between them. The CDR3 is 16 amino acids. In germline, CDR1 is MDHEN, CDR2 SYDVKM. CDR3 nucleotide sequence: TGTGCCAGCAGTTTACAGACTTTGATTAACTACAATGAGCAGTTCTTC. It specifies CASSLQTLINYNEQFF. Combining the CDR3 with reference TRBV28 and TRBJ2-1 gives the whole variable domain DVKVTQSSRYLVKRTGEKVFLECVQDMDHENMFWYRQDPGLGLRLIYFSYDVKMKEKGDIPEGYSVSREKKERFSLILESASTNQTSMYLCASSLQTLINYNEQFFGPGTRLTVL.

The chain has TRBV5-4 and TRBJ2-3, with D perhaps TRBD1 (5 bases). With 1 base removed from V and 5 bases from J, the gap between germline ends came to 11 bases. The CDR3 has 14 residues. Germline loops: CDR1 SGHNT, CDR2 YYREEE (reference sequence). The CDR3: CASSLIQGRDTQYF. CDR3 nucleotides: TGTGCCAGCAGCTTGATCCAGGGTCGAGATACGCAGTATTTT.

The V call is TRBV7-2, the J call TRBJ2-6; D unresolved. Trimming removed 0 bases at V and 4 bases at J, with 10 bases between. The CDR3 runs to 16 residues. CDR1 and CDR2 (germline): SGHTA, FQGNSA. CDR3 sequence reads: CASSLALGTGANVLTF. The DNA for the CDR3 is TGTGCCAGCAGCTTAGCCCTGGGCACCGGGGCCAACGTCCTGACTTTC.

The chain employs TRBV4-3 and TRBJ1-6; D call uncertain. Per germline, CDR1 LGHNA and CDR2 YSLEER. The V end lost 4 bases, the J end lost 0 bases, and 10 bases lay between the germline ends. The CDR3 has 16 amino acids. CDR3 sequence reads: CASSPYEHSYNSPLHF. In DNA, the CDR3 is TGCGCCAGCAGCCCCTATGAGCACTCCTATAATTCACCCCTCCACTTT.

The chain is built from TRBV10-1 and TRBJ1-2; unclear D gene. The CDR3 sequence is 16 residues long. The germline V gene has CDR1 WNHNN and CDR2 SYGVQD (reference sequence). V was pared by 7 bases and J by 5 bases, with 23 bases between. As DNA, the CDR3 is TGCGCCAGCACCCACCCCCGGGTCCTTAAGGAGTATGGCTACACCTTC. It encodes CASTHPRVLKEYGYTF.

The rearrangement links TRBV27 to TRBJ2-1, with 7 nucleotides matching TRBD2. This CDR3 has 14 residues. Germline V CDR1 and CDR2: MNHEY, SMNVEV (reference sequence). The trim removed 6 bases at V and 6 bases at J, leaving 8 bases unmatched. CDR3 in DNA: TGTGCCAGCAGCCCCATTGCTAGCGGCAATGAGCAGTTCTTC. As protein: CASSPIASGNEQFF.

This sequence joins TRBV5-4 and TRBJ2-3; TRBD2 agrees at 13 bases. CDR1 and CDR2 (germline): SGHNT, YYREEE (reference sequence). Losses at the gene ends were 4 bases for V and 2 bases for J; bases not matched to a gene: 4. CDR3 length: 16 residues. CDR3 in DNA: TGTGCCAGCAGCATCGGGACTAGCGGGACCACAGATACGCAGTATTTT. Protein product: CASSIGTSGTTDTQYF. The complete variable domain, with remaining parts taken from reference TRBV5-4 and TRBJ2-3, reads ETGVTQSPTHLIKTRGQQVTLRCSSQSGHNTVSWYQQALGQGPQFIFQYYREEENGRGNFPPRFSGLQFPNYSSELNVNALELDDSALYLCASSIGTSGTTDTQYFGPGTRLTVL.

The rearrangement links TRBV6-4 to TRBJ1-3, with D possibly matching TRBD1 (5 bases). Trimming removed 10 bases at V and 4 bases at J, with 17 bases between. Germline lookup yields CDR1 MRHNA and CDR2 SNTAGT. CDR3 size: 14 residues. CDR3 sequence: CATPGKARGNTIYF. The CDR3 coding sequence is TGTGCCACCCCAGGGAAGGCGAGGGGAAACACCATATATTTT.

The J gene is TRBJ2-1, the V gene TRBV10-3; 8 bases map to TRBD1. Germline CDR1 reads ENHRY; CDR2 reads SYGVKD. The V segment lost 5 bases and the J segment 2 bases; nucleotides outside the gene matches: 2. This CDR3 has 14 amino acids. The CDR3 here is CAISSQGAYNEQFF. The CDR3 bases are TGTGCCATCAGTTCACAGGGGGCCTACAATGAGCAGTTCTTC.

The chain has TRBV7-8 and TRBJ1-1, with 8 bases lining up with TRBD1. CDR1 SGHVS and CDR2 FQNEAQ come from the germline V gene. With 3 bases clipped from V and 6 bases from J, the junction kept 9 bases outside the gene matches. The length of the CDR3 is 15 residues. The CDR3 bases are TGTGCCAGCAGCTTTACTCGACAGGGGCAATCTGAAGCTTTCTTT. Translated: CASSFTRQGQSEAFF.

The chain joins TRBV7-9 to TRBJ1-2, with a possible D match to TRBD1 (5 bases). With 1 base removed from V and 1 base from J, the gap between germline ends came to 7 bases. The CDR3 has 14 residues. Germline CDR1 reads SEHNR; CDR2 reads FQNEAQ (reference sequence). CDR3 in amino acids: CASSLGDSNYGYTF. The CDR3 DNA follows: TGTGCCAGCAGCTTAGGTGACAGTAACTATGGCTACACCTTC.

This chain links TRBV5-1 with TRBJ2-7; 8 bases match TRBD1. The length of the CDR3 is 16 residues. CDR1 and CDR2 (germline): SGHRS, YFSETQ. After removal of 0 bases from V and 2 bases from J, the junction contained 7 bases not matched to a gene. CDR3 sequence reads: CASSLAETGDAYEQYF. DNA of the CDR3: TGCGCCAGCAGCTTGGCGGAGACAGGGGACGCCTACGAGCAGTACTTC. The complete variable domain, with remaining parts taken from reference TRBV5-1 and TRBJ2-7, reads KAGVTQTPRYLIKTRGQQVTLSCSPISGHRSVSWYQQTPGQGLQFLFEYFSETQRNKGNFPGRFSGRQFSNSRSEMNVSTLELGDSALYLCASSLAETGDAYEQYFGPGTRLTVT.

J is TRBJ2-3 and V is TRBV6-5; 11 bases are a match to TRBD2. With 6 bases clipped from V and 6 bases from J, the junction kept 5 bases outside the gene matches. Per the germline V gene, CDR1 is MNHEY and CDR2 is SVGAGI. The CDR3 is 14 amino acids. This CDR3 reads CASSNSGGVDTQYF. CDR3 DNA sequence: TGTGCCAGCAGCAATAGCGGGGGGGTCGATACGCAGTATTTT.

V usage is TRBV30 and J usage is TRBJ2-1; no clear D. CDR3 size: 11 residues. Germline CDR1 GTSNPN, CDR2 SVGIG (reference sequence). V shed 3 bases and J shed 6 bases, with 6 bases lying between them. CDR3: CAWRRSNEQFF. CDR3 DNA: TGTGCCTGGAGGCGTAGCAATGAGCAGTTCTTC.

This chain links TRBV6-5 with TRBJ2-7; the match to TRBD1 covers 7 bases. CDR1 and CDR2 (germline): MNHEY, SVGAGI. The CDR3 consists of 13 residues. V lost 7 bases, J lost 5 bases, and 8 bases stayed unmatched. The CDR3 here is CASKKETGDEQYF. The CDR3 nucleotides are TGTGCCAGCAAGAAAGAAACAGGGGACGAGCAGTACTTC.

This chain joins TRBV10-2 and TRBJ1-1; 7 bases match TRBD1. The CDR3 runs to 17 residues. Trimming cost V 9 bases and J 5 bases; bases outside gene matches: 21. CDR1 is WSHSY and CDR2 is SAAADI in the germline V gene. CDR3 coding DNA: TGCGCCAGGAGAGCCCAGAGTAGCCGACAGGGCGCAACTGAAGCTTTCTTT. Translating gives CARRAQSSRQGATEAFF.

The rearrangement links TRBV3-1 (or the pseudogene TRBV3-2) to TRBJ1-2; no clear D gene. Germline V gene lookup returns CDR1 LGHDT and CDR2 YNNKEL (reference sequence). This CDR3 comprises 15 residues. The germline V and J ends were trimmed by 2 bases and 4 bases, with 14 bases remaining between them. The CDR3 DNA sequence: TGTGCCAGCAGCCAACGCGGTGGAGTATCCTATGGCTACACCTTC. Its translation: CASSQRGGVSYGYTF.

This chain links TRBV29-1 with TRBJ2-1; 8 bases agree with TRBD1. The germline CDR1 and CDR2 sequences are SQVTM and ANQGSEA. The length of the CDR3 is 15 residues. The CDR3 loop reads CRVYVATGEHNEQFF. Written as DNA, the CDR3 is TGCAGAGTCTATGTGGCGACAGGGGAACACAATGAGCAGTTCTTC.

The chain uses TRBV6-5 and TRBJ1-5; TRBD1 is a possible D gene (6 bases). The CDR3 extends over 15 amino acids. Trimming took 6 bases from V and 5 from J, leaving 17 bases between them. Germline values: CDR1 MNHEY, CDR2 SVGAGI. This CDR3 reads CASSGDTRGDQPQHF. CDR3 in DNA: TGTGCCAGCAGCGGGGACACCCGGGGGGATCAGCCCCAGCATTTT.

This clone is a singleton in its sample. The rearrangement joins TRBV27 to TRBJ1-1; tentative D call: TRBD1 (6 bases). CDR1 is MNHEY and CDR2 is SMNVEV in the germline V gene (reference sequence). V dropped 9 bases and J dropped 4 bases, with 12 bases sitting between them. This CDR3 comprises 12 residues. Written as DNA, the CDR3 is TGTGCCAGTACAGGGCTCGGCACTGAAGCTTTCTTT. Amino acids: CASTGLGTEAFF.

CDR3 region: CASSPRSEETQYF. CDR3 nucleotides: TGTGCCAGCAGTCCCCGGTCGGAAGAGACCCAGTACTTC. The chain uses TRBV27 and TRBJ2-5; no reliable D call. V shed 5 bases and J shed 3 bases, with 10 bases lying between them. CDR1 and CDR2 (germline): MNHEY, SMNVEV (reference sequence). The CDR3 contains 13 residues.

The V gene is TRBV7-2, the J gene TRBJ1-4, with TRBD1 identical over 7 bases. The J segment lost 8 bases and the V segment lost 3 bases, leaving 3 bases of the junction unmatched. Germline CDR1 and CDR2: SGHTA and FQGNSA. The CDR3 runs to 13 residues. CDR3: CASSLGTVEKLFF. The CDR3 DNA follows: TGTGCCAGCAGCTTGGGGACAGTCGAAAAACTGTTTTTT.

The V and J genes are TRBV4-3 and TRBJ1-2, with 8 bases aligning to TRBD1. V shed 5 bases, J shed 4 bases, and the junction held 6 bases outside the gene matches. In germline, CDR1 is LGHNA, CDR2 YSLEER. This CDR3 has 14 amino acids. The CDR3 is CASSETGAPYGYTF. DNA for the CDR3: TGCGCCAGCAGCGAGACAGGGGCGCCCTATGGCTACACCTTC.